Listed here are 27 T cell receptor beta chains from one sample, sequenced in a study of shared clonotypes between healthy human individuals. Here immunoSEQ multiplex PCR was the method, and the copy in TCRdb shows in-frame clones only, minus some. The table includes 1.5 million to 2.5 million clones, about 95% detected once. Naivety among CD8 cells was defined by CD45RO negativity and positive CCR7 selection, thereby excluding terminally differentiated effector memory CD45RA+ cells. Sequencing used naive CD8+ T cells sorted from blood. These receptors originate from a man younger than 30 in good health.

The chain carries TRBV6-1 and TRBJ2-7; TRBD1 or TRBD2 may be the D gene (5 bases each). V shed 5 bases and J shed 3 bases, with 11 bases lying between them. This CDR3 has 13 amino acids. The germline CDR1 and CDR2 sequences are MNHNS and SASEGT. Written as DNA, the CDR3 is TGTGCCAGCAGTTTCCGGGACGTCTACGAGCAGTACTTC. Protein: CASSFRDVYEQYF.

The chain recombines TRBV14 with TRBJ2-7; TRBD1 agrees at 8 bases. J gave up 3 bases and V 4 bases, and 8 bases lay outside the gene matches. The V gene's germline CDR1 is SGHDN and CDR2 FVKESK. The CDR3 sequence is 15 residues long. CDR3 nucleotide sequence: TGTGCCAGCAGCCCCCGGACAGGGTCCCTCTACGAGCAGTACTTC. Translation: CASSPRTGSLYEQYF.

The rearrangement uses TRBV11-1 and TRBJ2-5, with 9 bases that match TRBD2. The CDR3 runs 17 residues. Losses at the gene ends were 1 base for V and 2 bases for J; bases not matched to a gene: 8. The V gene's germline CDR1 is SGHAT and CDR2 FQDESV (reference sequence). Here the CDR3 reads CASSLGPIAGEQETQYF. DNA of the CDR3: TGTGCCAGCAGCTTAGGTCCGATAGCGGGGGAACAAGAGACCCAGTACTTC.

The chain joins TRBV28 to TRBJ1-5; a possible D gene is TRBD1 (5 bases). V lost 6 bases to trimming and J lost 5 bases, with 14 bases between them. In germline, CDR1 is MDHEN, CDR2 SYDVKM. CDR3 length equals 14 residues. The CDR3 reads CASRGNTGYQPQHF. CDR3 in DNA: TGTGCCAGCAGGGGAAATACAGGTTATCAGCCCCAGCATTTT.

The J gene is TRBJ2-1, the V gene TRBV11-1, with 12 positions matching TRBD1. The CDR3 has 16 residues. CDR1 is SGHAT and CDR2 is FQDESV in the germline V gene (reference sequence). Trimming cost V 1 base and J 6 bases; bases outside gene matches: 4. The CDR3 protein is CASSLVGTGGINEQFF. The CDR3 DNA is TGTGCCAGCAGCTTAGTGGGGACAGGGGGCATCAATGAGCAGTTCTTC.

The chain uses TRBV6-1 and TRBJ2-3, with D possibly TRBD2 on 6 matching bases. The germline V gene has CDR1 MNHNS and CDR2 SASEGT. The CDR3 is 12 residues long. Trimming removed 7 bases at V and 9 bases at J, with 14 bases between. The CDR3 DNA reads TGTGCCAGCACCTTAGCGGAGGGGACGCAGTATTTT. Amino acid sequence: CASTLAEGTQYF.

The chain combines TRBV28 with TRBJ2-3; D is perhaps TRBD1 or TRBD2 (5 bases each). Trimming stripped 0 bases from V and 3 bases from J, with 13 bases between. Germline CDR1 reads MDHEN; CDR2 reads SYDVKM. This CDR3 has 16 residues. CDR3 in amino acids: CASSLWARERTDTQYF. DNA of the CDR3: TGTGCCAGCAGTTTATGGGCCAGGGAGAGGACAGATACGCAGTATTTT.

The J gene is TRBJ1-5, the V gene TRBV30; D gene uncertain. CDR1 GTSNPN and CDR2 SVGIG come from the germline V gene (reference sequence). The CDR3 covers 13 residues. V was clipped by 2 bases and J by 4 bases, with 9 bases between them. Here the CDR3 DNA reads TGTGCCTGGAGTTACGGCGAAAATCAGCCCCAGCATTTT. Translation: CAWSYGENQPQHF.

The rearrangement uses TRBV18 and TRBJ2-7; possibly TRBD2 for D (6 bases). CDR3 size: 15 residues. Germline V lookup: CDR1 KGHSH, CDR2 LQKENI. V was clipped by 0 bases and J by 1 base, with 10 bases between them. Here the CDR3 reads CASSPPRDLSYEQYF. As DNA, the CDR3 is TGTGCCAGCTCACCACCGAGGGACTTGTCCTACGAGCAGTACTTC.

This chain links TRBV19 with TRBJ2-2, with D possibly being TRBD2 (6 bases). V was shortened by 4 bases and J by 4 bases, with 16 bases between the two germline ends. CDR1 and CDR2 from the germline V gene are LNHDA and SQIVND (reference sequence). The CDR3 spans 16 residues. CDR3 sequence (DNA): TGTGCCAGTAGTACCCTGGGAGTGGGAGGCACCGGGGAGCTGTTTTTT. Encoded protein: CASSTLGVGGTGELFF.

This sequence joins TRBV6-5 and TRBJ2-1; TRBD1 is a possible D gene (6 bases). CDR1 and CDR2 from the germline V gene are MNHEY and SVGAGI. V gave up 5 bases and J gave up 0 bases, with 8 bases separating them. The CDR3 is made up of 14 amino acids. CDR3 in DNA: TGTGCCAGCAGTCACAGGGACTCCTACAATGAGCAGTTCTTC. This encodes CASSHRDSYNEQFF.

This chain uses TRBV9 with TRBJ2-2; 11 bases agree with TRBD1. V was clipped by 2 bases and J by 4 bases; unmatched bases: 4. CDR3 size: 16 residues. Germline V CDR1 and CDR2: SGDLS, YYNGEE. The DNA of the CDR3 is TGTGCCAGCAGCGTCTTCGGGACAGGGGGCACCGGGGAGCTGTTTTTT. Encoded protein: CASSVFGTGGTGELFF.

CDR3 sequence: CASSISGRGTGYGYTF. The CDR3 DNA reads as TGTGCCAGTAGTATCTCGGGACGGGGAACGGGGTATGGCTACACCTTC. The chain employs TRBV19 and TRBJ1-2, with a weak D call TRBD1 (5 bases). The CDR3 length is 16 residues. The germline V gene has CDR1 LNHDA and CDR2 SQIVND (reference sequence). The germline V and J ends were trimmed by 3 bases and 5 bases, with 19 bases remaining between them.

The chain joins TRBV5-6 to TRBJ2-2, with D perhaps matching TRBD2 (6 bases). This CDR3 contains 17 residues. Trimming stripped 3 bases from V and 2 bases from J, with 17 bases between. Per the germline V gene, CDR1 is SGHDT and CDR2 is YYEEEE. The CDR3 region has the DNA TGTGCCAGCAGCTGGGGGGAAAGTCAGCTAAACACCGGGGAGCTGTTTTTT. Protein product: CASSWGESQLNTGELFF.

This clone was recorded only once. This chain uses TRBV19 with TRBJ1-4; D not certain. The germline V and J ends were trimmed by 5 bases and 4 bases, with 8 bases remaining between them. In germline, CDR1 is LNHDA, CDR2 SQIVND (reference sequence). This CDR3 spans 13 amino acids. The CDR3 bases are TGTGCCAGTAGTCCCAGCCTTAATGAAAAACTGTTTTTT. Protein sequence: CASSPSLNEKLFF.

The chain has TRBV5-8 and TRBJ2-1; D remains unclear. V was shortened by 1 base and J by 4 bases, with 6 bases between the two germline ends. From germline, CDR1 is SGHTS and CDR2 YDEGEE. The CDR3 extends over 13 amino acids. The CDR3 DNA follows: TGTGCCAGCAGCTTGTGGGGATACAATGAGCAGTTCTTC. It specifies CASSLWGYNEQFF.

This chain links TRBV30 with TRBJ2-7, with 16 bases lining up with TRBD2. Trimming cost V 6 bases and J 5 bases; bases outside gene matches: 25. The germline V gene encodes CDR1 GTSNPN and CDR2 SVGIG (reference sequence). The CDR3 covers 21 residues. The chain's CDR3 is CACDRRGRGTSGRAVGNEQYF. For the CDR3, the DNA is TGTGCCTGTGACCGGCGCGGGAGGGGGACTAGCGGGAGGGCCGTTGGAAACGAGCAGTACTTC.

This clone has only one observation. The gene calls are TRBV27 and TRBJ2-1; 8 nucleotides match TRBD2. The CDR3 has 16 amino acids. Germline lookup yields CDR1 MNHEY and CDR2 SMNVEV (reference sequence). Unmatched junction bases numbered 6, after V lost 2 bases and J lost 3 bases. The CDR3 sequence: CASSLVSGGGYNEQFF. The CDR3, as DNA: TGTGCCAGCAGTTTAGTCTCGGGAGGGGGCTACAATGAGCAGTTCTTC.

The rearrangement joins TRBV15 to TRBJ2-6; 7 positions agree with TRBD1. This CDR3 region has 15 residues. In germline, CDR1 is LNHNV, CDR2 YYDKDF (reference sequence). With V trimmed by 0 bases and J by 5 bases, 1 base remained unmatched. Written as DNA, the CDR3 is TGTGCCACCAGCAGAGACAGGGGGAGGGCCAACGTCCTGACTTTC. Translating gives CATSRDRGRANVLTF. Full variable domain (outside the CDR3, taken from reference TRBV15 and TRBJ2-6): DAMVIQNPRYQVTQFGKPVTLSCSQTLNHNVMYWYQQKSSQAPKLLFHYYDKDFNNEADTPDNFQSRRPNTSFCFLDIRSPGLGDTAMYLCATSRDRGRANVLTFGAGSRLTVL.

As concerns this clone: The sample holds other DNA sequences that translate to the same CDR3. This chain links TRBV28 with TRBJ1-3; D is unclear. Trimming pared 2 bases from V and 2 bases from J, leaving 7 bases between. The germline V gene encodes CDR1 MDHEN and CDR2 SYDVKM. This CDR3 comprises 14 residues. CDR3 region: CASSLGGPGNTIYF. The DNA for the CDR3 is TGTGCCAGCAGTTTAGGAGGTCCTGGAAACACCATATATTTT.

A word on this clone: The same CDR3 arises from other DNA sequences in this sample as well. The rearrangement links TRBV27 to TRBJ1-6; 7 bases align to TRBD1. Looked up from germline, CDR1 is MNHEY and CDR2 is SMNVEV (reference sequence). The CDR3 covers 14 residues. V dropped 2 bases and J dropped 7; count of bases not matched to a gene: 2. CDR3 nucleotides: TGTGCCAGCAGTTTAACAGGGGCCAATTCACCCCTCCACTTT. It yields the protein CASSLTGANSPLHF.

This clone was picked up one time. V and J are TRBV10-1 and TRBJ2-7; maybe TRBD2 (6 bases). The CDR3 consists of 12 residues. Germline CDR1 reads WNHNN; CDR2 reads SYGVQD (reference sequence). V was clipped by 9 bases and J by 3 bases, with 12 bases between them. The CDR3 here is CARRDLNYEQYF. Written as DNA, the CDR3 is TGCGCCAGACGGGACTTAAACTACGAGCAGTACTTC.

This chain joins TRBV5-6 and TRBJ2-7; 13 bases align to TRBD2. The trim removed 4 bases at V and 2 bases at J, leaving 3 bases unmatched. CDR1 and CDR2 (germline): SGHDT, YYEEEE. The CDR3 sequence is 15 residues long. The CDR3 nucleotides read TGTGCCAGCAGCATCGGACTAGCGGGAGCCTACGAGCAGTACTTC. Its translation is CASSIGLAGAYEQYF.

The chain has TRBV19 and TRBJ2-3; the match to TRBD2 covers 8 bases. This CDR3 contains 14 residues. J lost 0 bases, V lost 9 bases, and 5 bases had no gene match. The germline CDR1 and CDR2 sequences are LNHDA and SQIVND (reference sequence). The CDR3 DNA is TGTGCCAGCGGCCGGGAGGGTAGCACAGATACGCAGTATTTT. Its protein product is CASGREGSTDTQYF.

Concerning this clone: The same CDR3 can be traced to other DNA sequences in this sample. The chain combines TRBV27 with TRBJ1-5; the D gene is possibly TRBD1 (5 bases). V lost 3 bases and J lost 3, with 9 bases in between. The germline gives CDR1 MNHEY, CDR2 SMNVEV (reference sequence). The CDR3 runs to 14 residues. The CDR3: CASSFRQSNQPQHF. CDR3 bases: TGTGCCAGCAGTTTCAGACAGTCCAATCAGCCCCAGCATTTT.

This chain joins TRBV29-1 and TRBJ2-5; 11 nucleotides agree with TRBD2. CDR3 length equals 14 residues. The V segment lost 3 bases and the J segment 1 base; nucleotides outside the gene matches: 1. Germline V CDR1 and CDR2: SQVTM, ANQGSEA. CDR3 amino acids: CSVELAGGQETQYF. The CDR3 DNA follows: TGCAGCGTTGAGCTAGCGGGGGGCCAAGAGACCCAGTACTTC.

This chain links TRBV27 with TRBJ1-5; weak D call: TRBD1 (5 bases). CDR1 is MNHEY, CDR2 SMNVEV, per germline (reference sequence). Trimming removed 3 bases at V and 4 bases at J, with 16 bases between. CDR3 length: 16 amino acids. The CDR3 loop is CASSFSSGETNQPQHF. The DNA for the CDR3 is TGTGCCAGCAGTTTCTCCTCGGGGGAAACTAATCAGCCCCAGCATTTT.